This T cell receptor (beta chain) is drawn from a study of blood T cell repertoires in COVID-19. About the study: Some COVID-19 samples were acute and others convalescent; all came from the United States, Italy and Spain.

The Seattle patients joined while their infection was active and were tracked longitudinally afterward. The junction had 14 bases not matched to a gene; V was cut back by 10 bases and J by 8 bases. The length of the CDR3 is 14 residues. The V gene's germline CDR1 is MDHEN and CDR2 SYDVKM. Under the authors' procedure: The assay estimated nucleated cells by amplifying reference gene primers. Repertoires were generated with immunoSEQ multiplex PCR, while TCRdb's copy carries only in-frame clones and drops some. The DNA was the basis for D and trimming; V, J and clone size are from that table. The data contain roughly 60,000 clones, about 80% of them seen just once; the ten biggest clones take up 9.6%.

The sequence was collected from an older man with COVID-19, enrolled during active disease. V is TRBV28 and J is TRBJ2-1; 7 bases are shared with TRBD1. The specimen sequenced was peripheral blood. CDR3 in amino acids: CANGDSRSFDEQFF. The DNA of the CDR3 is TGTGCCAACGGGGACAGTAGATCTTTCGATGAGCAGTTCTTC. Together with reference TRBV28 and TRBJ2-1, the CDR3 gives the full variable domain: DVKVTQSSRYLVKRTGEKVFLECVQDMDHENMFWYRQDPGLGLRLIYFSYDVKMKEKGDIPEGYSVSREKKERFSLILESASTNQTSMYLCANGDSRSFDEQFFGPGTRLTVL.